Below, 30 T cell receptor beta chains from the same sample are listed, as sequenced in a study of blood T cell repertoires in COVID-19 (dated by TCRdb to the early 2020s). Library method: the immunoSEQ multiplex PCR assay. TCRdb took this table from immuneACCESS and kept in-frame rearrangements with V and J called. Such tables lack part of the clones; where checked against another copy, unresolved V genes explain under half of the gap, and the rest is unexplained. A total of under 100,000 clones appear in this sample, roughly 89% of them only once. 8.3% of the sample is in the top ten clones. Sequenced material: peripheral blood. These TCRs come from a man aged 30 to 39 with acute or convalescent COVID-19.

This clone came up a few times. The chain employs TRBV29-1 and TRBJ1-5; D call uncertain. The CDR3 is 14 residues long. In germline, CDR1 is SQVTM, CDR2 ANQGSEA. Deletions cut 7 bases from V and 0 bases from J, with 13 bases between. The CDR3 DNA reads as TGCAGCGCCCGAGACACTTCTAGCAATCAGCCCCAGCATTTT. Translating gives CSARDTSSNQPQHF.

V is TRBV2 and J is TRBJ1-1; the D gene is possibly TRBD1 (5 bases). Per germline, CDR1 SNHLY and CDR2 FYNNEI. V was clipped by 6 bases and J by 3 bases, with 14 bases between them. This CDR3 is built from 14 residues. The CDR3, as DNA: TGTGCCAGCAGCCACAGGAAACCTTACACTGAAGCTTTCTTT. The encoded protein is CASSHRKPYTEAFF. Full variable domain (remainder filled in from reference TRBV2 and TRBJ1-1): EPEVTQTPSHQVTQMGQEVILRCVPISNHLYFYWYRQILGQKVEFLVSFYNNEISEKSEIFDDQFSVERPDGSNFTLKIRSTKLEDSAMYFCASSHRKPYTEAFFGQGTRLTVV.

The J gene is TRBJ1-1, the V gene TRBV28; 7 nucleotides line up with TRBD1. J was trimmed by 4 bases and V by 1 base; bases with no gene match: 9. This CDR3 is built from 16 residues. CDR1 and CDR2 from the germline V gene are MDHEN and SYDVKM. CDR3 region: CASSLSRGAGGTEAFF. DNA of the CDR3: TGTGCCAGCAGTTTATCCAGGGGAGCAGGGGGCACTGAAGCTTTCTTT. Using reference TRBV28 and TRBJ1-1 for the parts outside the CDR3, the full variable domain is DVKVTQSSRYLVKRTGEKVFLECVQDMDHENMFWYRQDPGLGLRLIYFSYDVKMKEKGDIPEGYSVSREKKERFSLILESASTNQTSMYLCASSLSRGAGGTEAFFGQGTRLTVV.

V and J are TRBV12-3 or TRBV12-4 and TRBJ1-5; D is unclear. Trimming took 6 bases from V and 8 from J, leaving 11 bases between them. The CDR3 contains 12 residues. The CDR3 bases are TGTGCCAGCAGCTCTGACGGGAAGCCCCAGCATTTT. Its protein product is CASSSDGKPQHF.

The gene calls are TRBV4-1 and TRBJ2-3; a weak D match, TRBD2 (6 bases). Looked up from germline, CDR1 is MGHRA and CDR2 is YSYEKL. CDR3 length equals 13 residues. Trimming stripped 5 bases from V and 1 base from J, with 7 bases between. Here the CDR3 reads CASSWEGTDTQYF. The CDR3 DNA reads as TGCGCCAGCAGCTGGGAGGGCACAGATACGCAGTATTTT.

This clone was recorded once. V is TRBV30 and J is TRBJ2-3; TRBD2 matches 8 bases. Germline lookup yields CDR1 GTSNPN and CDR2 SVGIG (reference sequence). V shed 2 bases and J 6 bases; nucleotides not matched to a gene: 7. The CDR3 spans 14 residues. CDR3 nucleotide sequence: TGTGCCTGGAGTCCCGGGGGGGTAGGGGATACGCAGTATTTT. This codes for CAWSPGGVGDTQYF.

The table lists this clone with a count of one. The rearrangement joins TRBV3-1 (or the pseudogene TRBV3-2) to TRBJ2-2, with 14 bases aligning to TRBD2. The CDR3 totals 18 residues. The germline gives CDR1 LGHDT, CDR2 YNNKEL (reference sequence). V lost 5 bases to trimming and J lost 6 bases; unmatched junction nucleotides: 11. The CDR3 region is CASSGLAGGRLRAGELFF. The CDR3 DNA follows: TGTGCCAGCAGCGGACTAGCGGGAGGCCGTTTGAGGGCCGGGGAGCTGTTTTTT.

V and J are TRBV14 and TRBJ2-7; the match to TRBD2 covers 12 bases. Per the germline V gene, CDR1 is SGHDN and CDR2 is FVKESK. V lost 0 bases to trimming and J lost 1 base; unmatched junction nucleotides: 7. The CDR3 consists of 18 residues. In DNA, the CDR3 is TGTGCCAGCAGCCAAGATCATCTAGCGGGAGGGCTGTCCTACGAGCAGTACTTC. Protein: CASSQDHLAGGLSYEQYF.

This chain connects TRBV6-5 to TRBJ2-1; D might be TRBD2 (6 bases). Germline V CDR1 and CDR2: MNHEY, SVGAGI. V was clipped by 6 bases and J by 4 bases, with 7 bases between them. The CDR3 is made up of 12 amino acids. This chain's CDR3 is CASRAGYNEQFF. In DNA form, the CDR3 reads TGTGCCAGCAGAGCGGGTTACAATGAGCAGTTCTTC.

The V gene is TRBV18, the J gene TRBJ1-2, with TRBD1 as a possible D gene (5 bases). The CDR3 loop spans 14 amino acids. V was trimmed by 3 bases and J by 8 bases, leaving 16 bases between them. Germline CDR1 is KGHSH and CDR2 is LQKENI. CDR3 sequence: CASSPSERTYGYTF. The DNA for the CDR3 is TGTGCCAGCTCACCGTCGGAACGGACATACGGCTACACCTTC.

The CDR3 nucleotides are TGTGCCAGCAGCCAAGGGACTAGCTCCGAGCAGTACTTC. This encodes CASSQGTSSEQYF. This chain uses TRBV14 with TRBJ2-7; 8 bases match TRBD2. The CDR3 is 13 residues long. The germline V gene encodes CDR1 SGHDN and CDR2 FVKESK. Germline trimming cut 1 base from V and 6 bases from J; bases unmatched to any gene: 2.

The chain links TRBV10-1 to TRBJ1-2; 7 bases are shared with TRBD1. The CDR3 covers 15 residues. From germline, CDR1 is WNHNN and CDR2 SYGVQD (reference sequence). The ends lost 3 bases at V and 12 bases at J; junction bases unmatched: 16. CDR3 DNA: TGCGCCAGCAGTGATACTGGGACAGAAGCAAAGAGAGACACCTTC. Translation: CASSDTGTEAKRDTF.

This clone was seen only once. V is TRBV3-1 (or the pseudogene TRBV3-2) and J is TRBJ2-5, with 7 bases matching TRBD1. Germline-derived CDR1 and CDR2 are LGHDT and YNNKEL (reference sequence). Trimming removed 1 base from V and 1 base from J; junction bases left unmatched: 9. The length of the CDR3 is 17 residues. CDR3 amino acids: CASSQAQGGASQETQYF. The CDR3 region has the DNA TGTGCCAGCAGCCAAGCGCAAGGGGGCGCGAGCCAAGAGACCCAGTACTTC.

The chain is built from TRBV5-8 and TRBJ2-5; D may be TRBD1 (6 bases). V lost 3 bases to trimming and J lost 3 bases, with 24 bases between them. CDR3 size: 18 residues. Germline V CDR1 and CDR2: SGHTS, YDEGEE. The CDR3 DNA sequence: TGTGCCAGCAGCTCGAAGGGGGTCGTTGGCTGGAAAGAAGAGACCCAGTACTTC. Translation gives CASSSKGVVGWKEETQYF.

The rearrangement links TRBV18 to TRBJ2-3, with D unclear. The V gene's germline CDR1 is KGHSH and CDR2 LQKENI. The CDR3 is 14 residues long. The ends were cut back, 3 bases at V and 9 bases at J, with 16 bases in the middle. The DNA of the CDR3 is TGTGCCAGCTCACCCGTCGCGGAGCCTTCAACGCAGTATTTT. This translates into CASSPVAEPSTQYF.

This rearrangement joins TRBV2 to TRBJ2-5; maybe TRBD2 (5 bases). Germline V gene data show CDR1 as SNHLY and CDR2 as FYNNEI. The CDR3 loop spans 14 amino acids. Trimming cost V 4 bases and J 7 bases, with 16 bases left between them. The CDR3 region has the DNA TGTGCCAGCAGTGCGCGGCAGTCCGAGGGGACCCAGTACTTC. Translating it yields CASSARQSEGTQYF.

This chain connects TRBV4-3 to TRBJ2-2, with D tentatively TRBD2 (7 bases). In germline, CDR1 is LGHNA, CDR2 YSLEER. The CDR3 spans 15 residues. V was trimmed by 6 bases and J by 6 bases, leaving 17 bases between them. CDR3 DNA: TGCGCCAGCAGACTCGTAGGGGGGGTGGCCGGGGAGCTGTTTTTT. Protein: CASRLVGGVAGELFF.

CDR3 bases: TGTGCCAGCAGCCAAGGGGACTCCTGGGAGACCCAGTACTTC. Translation gives CASSQGDSWETQYF. This rearrangement joins TRBV4-2 to TRBJ2-5, with a weak D call TRBD2 (6 bases). V was pared by 1 base and J by 5 bases, with 11 bases between. From germline, CDR1 is LGHNA and CDR2 YNFKEQ. There are 14 residues in the CDR3.

The V call is TRBV5-5, the J call TRBJ2-2; D is uncertain. This CDR3 is 17 amino acids long. Germline-derived CDR1 and CDR2 are SGHKS and YYEKEE (reference sequence). Trimming removed 0 bases at V and 3 bases at J, with 15 bases between. The CDR3 nucleotides read TGTGCCAGCAGCTTGGGGTCGGGTCAAGAGTACACCGGGGAGCTGTTTTTT. Encoded protein: CASSLGSGQEYTGELFF.

The chain has TRBV6-5 and TRBJ1-2; D is uncertain. Germline V gives CDR1 MNHEY, CDR2 SVGAGI. The CDR3 consists of 14 residues. The V gene lost 1 base and the J gene lost 4 bases, with 10 bases spanning the gap. The CDR3 nucleotides read TGTGCCAGCAGTTACTTGGGCCAGTCCTATGGCTACACCTTC. This codes for CASSYLGQSYGYTF.

The V and J genes are TRBV15 and TRBJ1-1; TRBD1 matches 9 bases. CDR3 length: 19 amino acids. The V gene end was trimmed by 5 bases and the J gene end by 4 bases; junction bases not matched to a gene: 20. The germline CDR1 and CDR2 sequences are LNHNV and YYDKDF (reference sequence). The DNA for the CDR3 is TGTGCCACCAGCCGCTCTTACTTCCCTACAGGGGGCGGAGGCACTGAAGCTTTCTTT. Its protein product is CATSRSYFPTGGGGTEAFF. Based on the CDR3 plus reference TRBV15 and TRBJ1-1, the full variable domain is DAMVIQNPRYQVTQFGKPVTLSCSQTLNHNVMYWYQQKSSQAPKLLFHYYDKDFNNEADTPDNFQSRRPNTSFCFLDIRSPGLGDTAMYLCATSRSYFPTGGGGTEAFFGQGTRLTVV.

V usage is TRBV6-6 and J usage is TRBJ2-1, with unresolved D. This CDR3 spans 12 amino acids. V was pared by 0 bases and J by 8 bases, with 5 bases between. Germline V gives CDR1 MNHNY, CDR2 SVGAGI (reference sequence). The CDR3 loop is CASSYSTYEQFF. The CDR3, as DNA: TGTGCCAGCAGTTACTCGACATATGAGCAGTTCTTC.

The J gene is TRBJ2-3, the V gene TRBV6-5; 13 bases are shared with TRBD2. The CDR3 totals 13 residues. Trimming cost V 11 bases and J 1 base; bases outside gene matches: 0. Germline CDR1 is MNHEY and CDR2 is SVGAGI. The CDR3 DNA sequence: TGTGCCGGACTAGCGGGAGGCACAGATACGCAGTATTTT. This gives the protein CAGLAGGTDTQYF.

V and J are TRBV19 and TRBJ1-1; D gene unclear. Germline V gene sequence: CDR1 LNHDA, CDR2 SQIVND (reference sequence). Trimming cost V 5 bases and J 4 bases, with 14 bases left between them. The CDR3 is 14 amino acids. This chain's CDR3 is CASSRTAASTEAFF. The CDR3 DNA follows: TGTGCCAGTAGTCGTACGGCGGCCAGCACTGAAGCTTTCTTT. Full variable domain (missing parts from reference TRBV19 and TRBJ1-1): DGGITQSPKYLFRKEGQNVTLSCEQNLNHDAMYWYRQDPGQGLRLIYYSQIVNDFQKGDIAEGYSVSREKKESFPLTVTSAQKNPTAFYLCASSRTAASTEAFFGQGTRLTVV.

CDR3 DNA: TGTGCCAGCAGTGCACTAGCGGGAGGATACAATGAGCAGTTCTTC. It specifies CASSALAGGYNEQFF. The chain uses TRBV6-4 and TRBJ2-1; 12 bases line up with TRBD2. The CDR3 sequence is 15 residues long. Germline V gene sequence: CDR1 MRHNA, CDR2 SNTAGT. V dropped 4 bases and J dropped 4; count of bases not matched to a gene: 2.

The rearrangement joins TRBV19 to TRBJ2-2; TRBD2 might be the D (5 bases). The CDR3 totals 16 residues. The germline CDR1 and CDR2 sequences are LNHDA and SQIVND (reference sequence). The germline V and J ends were trimmed by 2 bases and 6 bases, with 16 bases remaining between them. The CDR3 DNA is TGTGCCAGTAGTATATTAGTCGCCGGGGTGGCCGGGGAGCTGTTTTTT. Translated: CASSILVAGVAGELFF.

This chain connects TRBV5-6 to TRBJ2-7; 7 bases match TRBD1. CDR1 is SGHDT and CDR2 is YYEEEE in the germline V gene. CDR3 length: 14 amino acids. J lost 3 bases, V lost 4 bases, and 7 bases had no gene match. The CDR3, as DNA: TGTGCCAGCAGCCTAGACAGGGCATACTACGAGCAGTACTTC. Its translation: CASSLDRAYYEQYF.

CDR3 DNA: TGTGCCAGCAGCTATTCGAGGCCGGGACAGGGCGGCACAGATACGCAGTATTTT. Translating gives CASSYSRPGQGGTDTQYF. The chain combines TRBV7-2 with TRBJ2-3; 9 positions match TRBD1. V trimming: 4 bases; J trimming: 1 base; junction bases outside the gene matches: 12. This CDR3 has 18 residues. Germline CDR1 reads SGHTA; CDR2 reads FQGNSA.

This chain links TRBV4-2 with TRBJ2-2; TRBD2 matches at 11 bases. The CDR3 runs 18 residues. V shed 0 bases and J 7 bases; nucleotides not matched to a gene: 10. Germline V gene sequence: CDR1 LGHNA, CDR2 YNFKEQ. CDR3 sequence reads: CASSQDLVSGRASGELFF. The CDR3 region has the DNA TGTGCCAGCAGCCAAGATCTTGTTAGCGGGAGGGCCAGCGGGGAGCTGTTTTTT.

The chain carries TRBV14 and TRBJ1-2; TRBD1 is a possible D gene (5 bases). The CDR3 loop spans 13 amino acids. Germline V gene lookup returns CDR1 SGHDN and CDR2 FVKESK. V lost 2 bases and J 7 bases, leaving 11 bases between the germline ends. CDR3 amino acids: CASSQQGLVGYTF. The CDR3 DNA reads TGTGCCAGCAGCCAACAGGGTTTGGTTGGCTACACCTTC.